The subject of this entry is one T cell receptor beta chain. The assay was immunoSEQ multiplex PCR, and TCRdb's table has in-frame clones only and misses some. The table shows about 32,000 clones, with 65% to 85% occurring only once. This sample is drawn from a study of OX40 agonist ivuxolimab in advanced cancers. The V gene's germline CDR1 is MNHEY and CDR2 SMNVEV (reference sequence). The CDR3 runs 14 residues. This TCR derives from an adult with an advanced solid tumor such as melanoma, head and neck, liver or kidney cancer. This sequence joins TRBV27 and TRBJ2-5, with a weak D call TRBD1 (5 bases). The J call is doubtful: the DNA matches TRBJ2-7 better. The material was CD4+ or CD8+ T cells sorted from blood, obtained in a trial of the OX40 agonist ivuxolimab. The CDR3, as DNA: TGTGCCAGCAGTTTCCGAGGACATACTTACGAGCAGTACTTC. Amino acid sequence: CASSFRGHTYEQYF.